The present TCR beta chain was sequenced within a study of prognosis after radiotherapy for stage I lung cancer. The CDR3 spans 14 residues. Germline CDR1 MDHEN, CDR2 SYDVKM. V dropped 11 bases and J dropped 5 bases, with 20 bases sitting between them. Genomic DNA was the source, and TCR beta CDR3 was amplified from it by two-round multiplex PCR. During first-round PCR, primers specific to each TRBV and TRBJ gene were used. TCRdb called the multiplex PCR reads again in MiXCR, with one record for every CDR3 protein. The data show 10,000 to 15,000 distinct CDR3 sequences, 43% seen once. Sequenced here: PBMCs, sampled before or after stereotactic body radiation therapy (not recorded which). V usage is TRBV28 and J usage is TRBJ2-3, with D possibly being TRBD2 (6 bases). This receptor was identified in a donor aged 50 or older with non-small cell lung cancer. CDR3 coding DNA: TGTGCCGGCTCCCGGGGCGGGATTCAAGATACGCAGTATTTT. Protein product: CAGSRGGIQDTQYF.